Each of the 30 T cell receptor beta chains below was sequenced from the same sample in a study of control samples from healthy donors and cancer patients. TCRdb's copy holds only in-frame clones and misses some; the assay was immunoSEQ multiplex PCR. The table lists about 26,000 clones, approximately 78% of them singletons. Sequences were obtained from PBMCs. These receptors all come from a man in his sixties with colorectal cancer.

CDR3 bases: TGTGCCAGCAAAAGGGGGACAGGGCCCTACGAGCAGTACGTC. It codes for CASKRGTGPYEQYV. The chain joins TRBV6-5 to TRBJ2-7, with TRBD1 identical over 9 bases. The CDR3 loop spans 14 amino acids. CDR1 MNHEY and CDR2 SVGAGI come from the germline V gene. The J segment lost 2 bases and the V segment lost 7 bases, leaving 6 bases of the junction unmatched.

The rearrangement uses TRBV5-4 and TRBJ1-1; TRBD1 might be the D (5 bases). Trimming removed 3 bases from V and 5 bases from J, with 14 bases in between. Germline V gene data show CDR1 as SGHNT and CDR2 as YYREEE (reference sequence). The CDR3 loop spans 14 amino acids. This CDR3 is CASSSPGPRTEAFF. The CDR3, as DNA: TGTGCCAGCAGCTCCCCGGGACCACGGACTGAAGCTTTCTTT.

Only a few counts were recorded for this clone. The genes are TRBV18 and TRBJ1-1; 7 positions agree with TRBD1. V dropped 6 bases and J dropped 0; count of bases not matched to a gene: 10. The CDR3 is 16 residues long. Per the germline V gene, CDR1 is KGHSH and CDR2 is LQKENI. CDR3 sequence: CASSYIVGTVNTEAFF. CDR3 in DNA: TGTGCCAGCTCCTATATCGTAGGGACAGTGAACACTGAAGCTTTCTTT.

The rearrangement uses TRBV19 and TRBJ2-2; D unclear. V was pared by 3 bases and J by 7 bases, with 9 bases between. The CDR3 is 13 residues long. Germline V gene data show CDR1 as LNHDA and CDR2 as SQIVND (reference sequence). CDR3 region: CASSMRQGGELFF. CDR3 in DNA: TGTGCCAGTAGTATGAGGCAAGGCGGGGAGCTGTTTTTT.

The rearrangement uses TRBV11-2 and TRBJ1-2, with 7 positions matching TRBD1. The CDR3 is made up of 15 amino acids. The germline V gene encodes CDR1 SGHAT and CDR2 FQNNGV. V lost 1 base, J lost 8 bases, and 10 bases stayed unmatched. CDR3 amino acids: CASSLAVGRGRGYTF. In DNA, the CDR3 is TGTGCCAGCAGCTTAGCTGTCGGCAGGGGGAGGGGCTACACCTTC.

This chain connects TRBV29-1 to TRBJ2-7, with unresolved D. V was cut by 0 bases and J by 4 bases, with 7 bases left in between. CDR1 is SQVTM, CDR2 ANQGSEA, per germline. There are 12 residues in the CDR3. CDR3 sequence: CSVEDQGYEQYF. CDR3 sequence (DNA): TGCAGCGTTGAAGATCAAGGTTACGAGCAGTACTTC.

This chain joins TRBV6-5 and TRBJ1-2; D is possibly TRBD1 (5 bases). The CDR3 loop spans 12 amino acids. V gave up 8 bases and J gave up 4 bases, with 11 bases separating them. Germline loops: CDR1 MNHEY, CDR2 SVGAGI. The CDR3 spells CASGGGIYGYTF. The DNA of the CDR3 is TGTGCCAGCGGGGGGGGGATCTATGGCTACACCTTC.

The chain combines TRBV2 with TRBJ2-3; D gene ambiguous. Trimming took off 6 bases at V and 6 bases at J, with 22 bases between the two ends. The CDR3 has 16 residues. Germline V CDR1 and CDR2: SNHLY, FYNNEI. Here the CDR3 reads CASRNRVLQDEDTQYF. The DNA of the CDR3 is TGTGCCAGCAGGAACCGGGTCCTCCAAGATGAGGATACGCAGTATTTT.

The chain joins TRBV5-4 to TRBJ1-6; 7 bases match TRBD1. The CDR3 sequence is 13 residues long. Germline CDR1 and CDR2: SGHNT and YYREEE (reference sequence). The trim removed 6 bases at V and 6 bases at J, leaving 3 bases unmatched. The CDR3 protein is CASNRDSNSPLHF. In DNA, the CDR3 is TGTGCCAGCAATCGGGACAGTAATTCACCCCTCCACTTT.

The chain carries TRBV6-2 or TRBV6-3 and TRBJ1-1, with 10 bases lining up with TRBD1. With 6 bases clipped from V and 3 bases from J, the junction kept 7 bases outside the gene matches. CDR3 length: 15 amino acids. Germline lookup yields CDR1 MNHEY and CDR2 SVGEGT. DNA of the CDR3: TGTGCCAGCAGCAACCCGACAGGGGGCTACACTGAAGCTTTCTTT. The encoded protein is CASSNPTGGYTEAFF.

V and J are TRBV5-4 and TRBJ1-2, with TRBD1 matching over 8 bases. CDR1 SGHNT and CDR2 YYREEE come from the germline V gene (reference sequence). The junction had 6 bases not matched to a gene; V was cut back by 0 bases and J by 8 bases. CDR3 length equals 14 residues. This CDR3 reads CASSLDDRGGGYTF. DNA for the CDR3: TGTGCCAGCAGCTTGGATGACAGGGGAGGCGGCTACACCTTC.

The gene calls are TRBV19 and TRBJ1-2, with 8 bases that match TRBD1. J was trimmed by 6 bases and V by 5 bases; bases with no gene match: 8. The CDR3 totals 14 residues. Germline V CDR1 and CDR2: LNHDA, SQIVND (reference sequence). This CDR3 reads CASSFRQGNHGYTF. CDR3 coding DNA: TGTGCCAGTAGTTTTCGACAGGGGAATCATGGCTACACCTTC. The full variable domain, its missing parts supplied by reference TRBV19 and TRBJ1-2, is DGGITQSPKYLFRKEGQNVTLSCEQNLNHDAMYWYRQDPGQGLRLIYYSQIVNDFQKGDIAEGYSVSREKKESFPLTVTSAQKNPTAFYLCASSFRQGNHGYTFGSGTRLTVV.

The CDR3 DNA reads TGCGCCAGCAGCCAACAGGGACAGGGGAACTATGGCTACACCTTC. Encoded protein: CASSQQGQGNYGYTF. V is TRBV4-3 and J is TRBJ1-2, with TRBD1 matching over 10 bases. Germline trimming cut 2 bases from V and 2 bases from J; bases unmatched to any gene: 2. The CDR3 covers 15 residues. Germline CDR1 and CDR2: LGHNA and YSLEER.

CDR3 amino acids: CATSSFMQSSTDTQYF. The CDR3 DNA is TGTGCCACCAGCAGTTTTATGCAATCTAGCACAGATACGCAGTATTTT. The gene calls are TRBV15 and TRBJ2-3, with D uncertain. The length of the CDR3 is 16 residues. The germline V and J ends were trimmed by 3 bases and 0 bases, with 13 bases remaining between them. CDR1 and CDR2 from the germline V gene are LNHNV and YYDKDF (reference sequence).

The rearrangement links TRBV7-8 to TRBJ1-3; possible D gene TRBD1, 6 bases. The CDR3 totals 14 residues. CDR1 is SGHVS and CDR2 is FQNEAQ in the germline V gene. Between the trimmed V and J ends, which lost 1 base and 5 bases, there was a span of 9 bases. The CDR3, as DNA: TGTGCCAGCAGCTTAGAAACAGGGAGAAACACCATATATTTT. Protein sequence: CASSLETGRNTIYF.

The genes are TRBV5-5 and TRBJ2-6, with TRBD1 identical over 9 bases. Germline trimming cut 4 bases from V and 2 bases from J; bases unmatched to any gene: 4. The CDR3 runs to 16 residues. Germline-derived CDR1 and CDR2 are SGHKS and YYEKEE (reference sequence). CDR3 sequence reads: CASSRQGVTGANVLTF. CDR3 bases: TGTGCCAGCAGCCGACAGGGGGTTACTGGGGCCAACGTCCTGACTTTC.

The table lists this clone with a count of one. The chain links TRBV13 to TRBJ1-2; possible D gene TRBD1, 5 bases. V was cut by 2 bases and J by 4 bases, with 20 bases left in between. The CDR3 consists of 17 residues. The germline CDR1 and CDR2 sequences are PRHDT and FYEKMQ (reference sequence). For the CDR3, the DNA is TGTGCCAGCAGCTTATTCACAGGTTCGATGTCTTTCTATGGCTACACCTTC. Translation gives CASSLFTGSMSFYGYTF. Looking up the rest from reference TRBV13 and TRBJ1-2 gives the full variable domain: AAGVIQSPRHLIKEKRETATLKCYPIPRHDTVYWYQQGPGQDPQFLISFYEKMQSDKGSIPDRFSAQQFSDYHSELNMSSLELGDSALYFCASSLFTGSMSFYGYTFGSGTRLTVV.

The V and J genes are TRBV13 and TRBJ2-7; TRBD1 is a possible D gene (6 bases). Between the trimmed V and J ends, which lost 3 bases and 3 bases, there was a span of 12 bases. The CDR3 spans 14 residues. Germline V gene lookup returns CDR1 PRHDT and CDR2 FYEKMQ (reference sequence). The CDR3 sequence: CASSLRGIRYEQYV. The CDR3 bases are TGTGCCAGCAGCTTGAGGGGGATCCGCTACGAGCAGTACGTC.

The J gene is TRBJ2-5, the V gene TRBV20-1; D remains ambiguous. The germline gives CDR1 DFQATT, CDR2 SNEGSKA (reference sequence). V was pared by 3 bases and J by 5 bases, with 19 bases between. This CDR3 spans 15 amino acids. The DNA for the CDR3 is TGCAGTGCTAGTTATCTGGGGTGGGGTGTGGAGACCCAGTACTTC. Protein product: CSASYLGWGVETQYF.

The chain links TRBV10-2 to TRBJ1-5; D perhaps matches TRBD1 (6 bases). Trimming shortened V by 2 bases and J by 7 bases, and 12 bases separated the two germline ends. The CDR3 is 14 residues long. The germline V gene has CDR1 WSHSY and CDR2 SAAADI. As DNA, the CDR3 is TGCGCCAGCAGTGAGCAGGGGACCGGGCAGCCCCAGCATTTT. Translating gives CASSEQGTGQPQHF.

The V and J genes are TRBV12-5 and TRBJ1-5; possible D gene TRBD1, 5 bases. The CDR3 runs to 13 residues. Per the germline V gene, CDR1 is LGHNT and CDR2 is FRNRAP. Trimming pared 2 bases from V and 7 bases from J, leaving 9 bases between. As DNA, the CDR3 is TGTGCTAGTGGTTTGAGGGGTACGCAGCCCCAGCATTTT. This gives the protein CASGLRGTQPQHF.

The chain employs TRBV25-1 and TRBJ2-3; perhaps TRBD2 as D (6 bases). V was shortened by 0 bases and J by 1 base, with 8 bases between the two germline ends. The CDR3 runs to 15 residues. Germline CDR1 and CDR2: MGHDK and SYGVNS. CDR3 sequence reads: CASSEYSGGTDTQYF. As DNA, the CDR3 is TGTGCCAGCAGTGAATATTCGGGGGGCACAGATACGCAGTATTTT.

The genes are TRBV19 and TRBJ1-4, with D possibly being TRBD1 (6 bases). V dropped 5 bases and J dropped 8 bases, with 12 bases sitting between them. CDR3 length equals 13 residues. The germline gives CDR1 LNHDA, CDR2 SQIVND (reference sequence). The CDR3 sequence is CASSAGAGEKLFF. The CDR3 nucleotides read TGTGCCAGTAGTGCAGGGGCGGGCGAAAAACTGTTTTTT.

This CDR3 is CASSPLANPTDTQYF. CDR3 nucleotides: TGTGCCAGCAGCCCGCTAGCGAATCCCACAGATACGCAGTATTTT. J is TRBJ2-3 and V is TRBV7-2; D might be TRBD2 (6 bases). Per the germline V gene, CDR1 is SGHTA and CDR2 is FQGNSA. This CDR3 spans 15 amino acids. V dropped 5 bases and J dropped 2 bases, with 14 bases sitting between them.

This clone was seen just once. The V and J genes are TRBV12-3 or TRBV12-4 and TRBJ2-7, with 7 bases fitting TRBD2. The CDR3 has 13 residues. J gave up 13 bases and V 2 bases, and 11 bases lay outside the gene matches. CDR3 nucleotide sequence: TGTGCCAGCAGTTTATCACGGGGGACTACTACTTACTTC. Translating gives CASSLSRGTTTYF.

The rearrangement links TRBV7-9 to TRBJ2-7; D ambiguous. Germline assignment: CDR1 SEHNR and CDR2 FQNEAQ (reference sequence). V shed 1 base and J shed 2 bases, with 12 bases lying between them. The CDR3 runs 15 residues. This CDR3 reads CASSLVGGKPYEQYF. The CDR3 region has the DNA TGTGCCAGCAGCTTAGTCGGCGGCAAACCCTACGAGCAGTACTTC.

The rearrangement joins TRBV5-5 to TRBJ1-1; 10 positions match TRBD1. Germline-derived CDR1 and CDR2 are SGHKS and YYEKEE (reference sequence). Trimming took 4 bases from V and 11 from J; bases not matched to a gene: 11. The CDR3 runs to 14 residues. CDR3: CASSLSGTGALAFF. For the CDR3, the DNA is TGTGCCAGCAGCCTCTCCGGGACAGGGGCGTTGGCTTTCTTT.

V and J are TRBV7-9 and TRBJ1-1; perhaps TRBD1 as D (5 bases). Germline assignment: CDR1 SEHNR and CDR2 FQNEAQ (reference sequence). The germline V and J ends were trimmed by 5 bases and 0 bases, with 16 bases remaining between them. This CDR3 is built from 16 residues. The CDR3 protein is CASSRNPGTLNTEAFF. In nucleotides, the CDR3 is TGTGCCAGCAGCCGGAACCCCGGGACCCTGAACACTGAAGCTTTCTTT. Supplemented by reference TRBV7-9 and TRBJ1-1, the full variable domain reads DTGVSQNPRHKITKRGQNVTFRCDPISEHNRLYWYRQTLGQGPEFLTYFQNEAQLEKSRLLSDRFSAERPKGSFSTLEIQRTEQGDSAMYLCASSRNPGTLNTEAFFGQGTRLTVV.

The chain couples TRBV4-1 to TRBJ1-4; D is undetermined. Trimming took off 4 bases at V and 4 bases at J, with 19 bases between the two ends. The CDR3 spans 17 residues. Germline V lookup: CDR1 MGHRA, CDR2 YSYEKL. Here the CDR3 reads CASSRSPLGGFNEKLFF. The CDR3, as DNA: TGCGCCAGCAGCCGCTCTCCGCTTGGCGGCTTTAATGAAAAACTGTTTTTT.

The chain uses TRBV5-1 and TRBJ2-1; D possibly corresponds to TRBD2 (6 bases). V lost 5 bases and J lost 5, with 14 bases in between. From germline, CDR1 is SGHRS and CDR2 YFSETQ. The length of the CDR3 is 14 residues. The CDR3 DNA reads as TGCGCCAGCAGGCAGGGAGGACCGGACAATGAGCAGTTCTTC. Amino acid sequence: CASRQGGPDNEQFF.